The entry below gives a single T cell receptor beta chain sequence along with its context. The repertoire was sequenced with immunoSEQ multiplex PCR; TCRdb's copy has only in-frame clones and lacks some. The sample holds about 180,000 clones, 86% seen once. These data belong to a study of blood T cell repertoires in COVID-19. Across the study: Collection of acute and convalescent COVID-19 samples took place in the United States, Italy and Spain.

V dropped 0 bases and J dropped 8 bases, with 23 bases sitting between them. There are 17 residues in the CDR3. Looked up from germline, CDR1 is SGHNT and CDR2 is YYREEE (reference sequence). The sample was peripheral blood. The clonotype comes from a woman in her 30s with active or convalescent COVID-19. The chain links TRBV5-4 to TRBJ1-2; D uncertain. CDR3 sequence reads: CASSLEVIKTGARGYTF. The CDR3 DNA reads as TGTGCCAGCAGCTTGGAGGTGATTAAGACGGGAGCACGGGGCTACACCTTC.